The 32 T cell receptor beta chains reported below all come from one sample, sequenced in a study of post-analysis software for immune sequencing data. Unique-molecular-identifier-tagged TCR beta cDNA libraries were used. TCRdb reprocessed the PCR reads via MiXCR and lists one record per CDR3 protein. The top ten clones hold about 4.8% of a sample with about 820,000 distinct CDR3 sequences, 53% of them seen once. Findings and caveats of the study: Compared with controls, patients had more of about five TRBV segments, including TRBV5-6, TRBV5-1 and TRBV20-1.

No antigens are known for them. Material for sequencing was blood. The receptors come from a girl between 5 and 17 years old with multiple sclerosis.

This clonotype was counted between two and nine times. At one of its ends the junction is not consistent with the germline gene, which may arise from a read error. The V and J genes are TRBV25-1 and TRBJ2-5, with 9 bases identical to TRBD1. The CDR3 is 17 residues long. CDR1 and CDR2 from the germline V gene are MGHDK and SYGVNS. The DNA of the CDR3 is TGTACCAGCAGTCCCCATCCAGGACAGGGGAGACAAGAGACCCAGTACTTC. It encodes CTSSPHPGQGRQETQYF.

The J gene is TRBJ1-2, the V gene TRBV12-3 or TRBV12-4, with 7 bases fitting TRBD1. Trimming cost V 6 bases and J 8 bases; bases outside gene matches: 9. The CDR3 is made up of 13 amino acids. CDR3 sequence (DNA): TGTGCCAGCAGCCCACAGGGGCTCCGAGGCTACACCTTC. Translation gives CASSPQGLRGYTF.

The chain couples TRBV7-8 to TRBJ1-4, with D possibly matching TRBD1 (6 bases). V was pared by 2 bases and J by 5 bases, with 21 bases between. This CDR3 is built from 18 residues. Germline V gene sequence: CDR1 SGHVS, CDR2 FQNEAQ. Here the CDR3 reads CASSLRKSSGQSNEKLFF. DNA for the CDR3: TGTGCCAGCAGCTTACGTAAAAGTTCAGGACAGTCGAATGAAAAACTGTTTTTT.

CDR3 sequence: CASSPSPDLAYTQYF. Written as DNA, the CDR3 is TGTGCCAGCAGCCCGAGTCCGGACCTTGCCTATACGCAGTATTTT. V gene TRBV7-8 combines with J gene TRBJ2-3; D gene unclear. Trimming left V 5 bases short and J 7 bases short, with 19 bases between. Germline CDR1 and CDR2: SGHVS and FQNEAQ. This CDR3 has 15 amino acids.

The chain employs TRBV2 and TRBJ1-1; no clear D gene. V lost 3 bases and J lost 4, with 15 bases in between. CDR1 is SNHLY and CDR2 is FYNNEI in the germline V gene. This CDR3 has 15 amino acids. This CDR3 is CASSEEGTAVTEAFF. The DNA for the CDR3 is TGTGCCAGCAGTGAGGAGGGCACGGCGGTCACTGAAGCTTTCTTT.

This clonotype came up a few times. The chain combines TRBV6-1 with TRBJ2-4, with D hard to call. This CDR3 is 16 amino acids long. Trimming removed 2 bases from V and 2 bases from J, with 13 bases in between. The germline CDR1 and CDR2 sequences are MNHNS and SASEGT. This CDR3 is CASSESLLLSKNIQYF. For the CDR3, the DNA is TGTGCCAGCAGTGAATCCCTACTACTTTCCAAAAACATTCAGTACTTC.

The rearrangement links TRBV5-1 to TRBJ2-7; 9 bases fit TRBD1. The ends lost 4 bases at V and 5 bases at J; junction bases unmatched: 10. The CDR3 is made up of 15 amino acids. CDR1 is SGHRS, CDR2 YFSETQ, per germline. The CDR3 spells CASSPWRQGVHEQYF. Written as DNA, the CDR3 is TGCGCCAGCAGCCCCTGGAGACAGGGGGTCCACGAGCAGTACTTC.

This clonotype was counted a few times. The V and J genes are TRBV12-5 and TRBJ2-3; unclear D gene. The CDR3 length is 15 residues. Germline CDR1 LGHNT, CDR2 FRNRAP. The V gene lost 5 bases and the J gene lost 0 bases, with 12 bases spanning the gap. The DNA of the CDR3 is TGTGCTAGTGGTCCGTACCTCAGGAGCACAGATACGCAGTATTTT. It translates to CASGPYLRSTDTQYF.

This rearrangement joins TRBV7-2 to TRBJ1-5; D might be TRBD1 (5 bases). The CDR3 has 17 amino acids. Trimming cost V 5 bases and J 7 bases, with 24 bases left between them. Per germline, CDR1 SGHTA and CDR2 FQGNSA. The CDR3 region is CASSPDIPTRAGQPQHF. CDR3 in DNA: TGTGCCAGCAGCCCCGATATCCCTACCAGGGCGGGCCAGCCCCAGCATTTT.

V and J are TRBV29-1 and TRBJ2-1; TRBD2 agrees at 7 bases. The germline V gene encodes CDR1 SQVTM and CDR2 ANQGSEA. This CDR3 spans 14 amino acids. With V trimmed by 5 bases and J by 5 bases, 9 bases remained unmatched. CDR3 in amino acids: CSVPGLGVDNEQFF. The CDR3 coding sequence is TGCAGCGTTCCCGGACTAGGGGTGGACAATGAGCAGTTCTTC.

This chain joins TRBV7-3 and TRBJ2-7, with 7 bases that match TRBD1. Germline CDR1 is SGHTA and CDR2 is FQGTGA. CDR3 size: 15 residues. The V and J ends lost 6 bases and 3 bases, in that order; junction bases with no gene match: 11. This chain's CDR3 is CASSAAGTEYYEQYF. The CDR3 DNA follows: TGTGCCAGCAGTGCAGCCGGGACAGAATACTACGAGCAGTACTTC.

The chain carries TRBV7-2 and TRBJ1-6; D perhaps matches TRBD1 (5 bases). The germline V gene encodes CDR1 SGHTA and CDR2 FQGNSA. Between the trimmed V and J ends, which lost 5 bases and 6 bases, there was a span of 17 bases. The length of the CDR3 is 16 residues. The CDR3 loop reads CASSPSGPILNSPLHF. The CDR3 DNA reads TGTGCCAGCAGCCCTTCAGGGCCGATCCTTAATTCACCCCTCCACTTT.

The V gene is TRBV12-3 or TRBV12-4, the J gene TRBJ1-3; D call uncertain. V was clipped by 1 base and J by 0 bases, with 4 bases between them. The CDR3 consists of 14 residues. The CDR3 reads CASSLGVSGNTIYF. DNA of the CDR3: TGTGCCAGCAGTTTAGGGGTCTCTGGAAACACCATATATTTT.

The chain has TRBV25-1 and TRBJ2-1; unclear D gene. CDR3 size: 12 residues. V gave up 5 bases and J gave up 8 bases, with 10 bases separating them. Looked up from germline, CDR1 is MGHDK and CDR2 is SYGVNS. CDR3 nucleotide sequence: TGTGCCAGCAGTCCCCGCCCGTATGAGCAGTTCTTC. Translation: CASSPRPYEQFF.

In its sample, this clonotype was seen a few times. The chain has TRBV12-3 or TRBV12-4 and TRBJ2-2; TRBD1 matches 10 bases. The CDR3 is 15 amino acids. Trimming removed 3 bases from V and 7 bases from J; junction bases left unmatched: 5. The CDR3 DNA reads TGTGCCAGCAGTTTCCGGGACAGGGGTGTCGGGGAGCTGTTTTTT. Protein sequence: CASSFRDRGVGELFF.

The chain uses TRBV9 and TRBJ2-5, with D possibly matching TRBD2 (6 bases). This CDR3 spans 14 amino acids. V was clipped by 4 bases and J by 3 bases, with 13 bases between them. Germline V gene data show CDR1 as SGDLS and CDR2 as YYNGEE. The CDR3 loop reads CASSLSGQKETQYF. DNA for the CDR3: TGTGCCAGCAGCCTCAGCGGGCAAAAAGAGACCCAGTACTTC. Together with reference TRBV9 and TRBJ2-5, the CDR3 gives the full variable domain: DSGVTQTPKHLITATGQRVTLRCSPRSGDLSVYWYQQSLDQGLQFLIQYYNGEERAKGNILERFSAQQFPDLHSELNLSSLELGDSALYFCASSLSGQKETQYFGPGTRLLVL.

This rearrangement joins TRBV6-6 to TRBJ2-1, with 8 nucleotides matching TRBD2. This CDR3 is built from 16 residues. Germline V gene lookup returns CDR1 MNHNY and CDR2 SVGAGI (reference sequence). V lost 6 bases and J lost 12; bases outside the gene matches: 19. The CDR3 DNA is TGTGCCAGCAGCCAGTCAGGCGGGGGGCTTTCCCCTGGGCAGTTCTTC. Its translation is CASSQSGGGLSPGQFF.

This clonotype was detected only a few times. This rearrangement joins TRBV28 to TRBJ2-4, with TRBD2 identical over 14 bases. CDR3 length: 17 amino acids. Germline-derived CDR1 and CDR2 are MDHEN and SYDVKM. J was trimmed by 8 bases and V by 6 bases; bases with no gene match: 12. This CDR3 reads CASSPLGTSGSRDIQYF. CDR3 DNA sequence: TGTGCCAGCAGCCCACTCGGGACTAGCGGGAGTCGGGACATTCAGTACTTC.

The rearrangement links TRBV10-3 to TRBJ1-5; possible D gene TRBD1, 5 bases. In germline, CDR1 is ENHRY, CDR2 SYGVKD. V lost 3 bases and J 5 bases, leaving 11 bases between the germline ends. CDR3 length: 14 amino acids. The CDR3 is CAISDRVRDQPQHF. CDR3 coding DNA: TGTGCCATCAGTGACAGGGTGAGAGATCAGCCCCAGCATTTT.

This clonotype has just a few counts. The rearrangement links TRBV12-3 or TRBV12-4 to TRBJ2-3; D perhaps matches TRBD2 (6 bases). The CDR3 is 15 amino acids. The V end lost 3 bases, the J end lost 2 bases, and 12 bases lay between the germline ends. CDR3 coding DNA: TGTGCCAGCAGTTTGGCCAGCGGGCTCACAGATACGCAGTATTTT. Translated: CASSLASGLTDTQYF.

In this sample, this clonotype turned up a few times. The chain joins TRBV3-1 to TRBJ1-2; TRBD1 agrees at 9 bases. Germline CDR1 and CDR2: LGHDT and YNNKEL (reference sequence). Germline trimming cut 4 bases from V and 5 bases from J; bases unmatched to any gene: 8. CDR3 length equals 15 residues. The DNA of the CDR3 is TGTGCCAGCAGCCCTGTTGGACAGGGGTGGTATGGCTACACCTTC. It translates to CASSPVGQGWYGYTF.

This rearrangement joins TRBV29-1 to TRBJ2-7; D is unclear. Deletions cut 6 bases from V and 6 bases from J, with 9 bases between. The germline V gene encodes CDR1 SQVTM and CDR2 ANQGSEA. This CDR3 spans 10 amino acids. This CDR3 is CSVGNSEQYF. CDR3 in DNA: TGCAGCGTAGGGAACTCCGAGCAGTACTTC.

V usage is TRBV7-8 and J usage is TRBJ2-3; D may correspond to TRBD1 or TRBD2 (6 bases each). V shed 0 bases and J shed 4 bases, with 20 bases lying between them. Germline V gene sequence: CDR1 SGHVS, CDR2 FQNEAQ. The CDR3 spans 18 residues. CDR3 coding DNA: TGTGCCAGCAGCTTAGCATTAAGTCGGGGGCTAGCCCCAGATACGCAGTATTTT. It codes for CASSLALSRGLAPDTQYF.

The chain links TRBV12-3 or TRBV12-4 to TRBJ2-3; D perhaps matches TRBD2 (7 bases). With 3 bases removed from V and 5 bases from J, the gap between germline ends came to 21 bases. The CDR3 loop spans 17 amino acids. CDR3 in amino acids: CASSFGTGGPQVDTQYF. In nucleotides, the CDR3 is TGTGCCAGCAGTTTCGGAACGGGGGGCCCCCAGGTAGATACGCAGTATTTT.

The J gene is TRBJ2-7, the V gene TRBV6-6; D is unclear. Trimming removed 0 bases at V and 3 bases at J, with 12 bases between. The CDR3 runs 15 residues. Germline values: CDR1 MNHNY, CDR2 SVGAGI (reference sequence). CDR3 in amino acids: CASSYSFGVFYEQYF. Here the CDR3 DNA reads TGTGCCAGCAGTTACTCTTTTGGCGTATTCTACGAGCAGTACTTC.

In this sample, this clonotype turned up a few times. This chain joins TRBV5-1 and TRBJ1-1; TRBD1 matches 8 bases. Germline values: CDR1 SGHRS, CDR2 YFSETQ. With 4 bases clipped from V and 10 bases from J, the junction kept 9 bases outside the gene matches. The CDR3 contains 13 residues. The CDR3 coding sequence is TGCGCCAGCAGCCCTCCAGGGGGCAGGGGAGCTTTCTTT. Residues: CASSPPGGRGAFF. Complete variable domain (other parts from reference TRBV5-1 and TRBJ1-1): KAGVTQTPRYLIKTRGQQVTLSCSPISGHRSVSWYQQTPGQGLQFLFEYFSETQRNKGNFPGRFSGRQFSNSRSEMNVSTLELGDSALYLCASSPPGGRGAFFGQGTRLTVV.

The chain links TRBV9 to TRBJ2-3; D gene uncertain. V lost 4 bases and J lost 3, with 12 bases in between. There are 14 residues in the CDR3. The germline gives CDR1 SGDLS, CDR2 YYNGEE. CDR3 DNA sequence: TGTGCCAGCAGCTCGCGCACACTTACAGATACGCAGTATTTT. Translating gives CASSSRTLTDTQYF.

This clonotype was observed a few times. This chain links TRBV20-1 with TRBJ2-3; D unresolved. Germline V gives CDR1 DFQATT, CDR2 SNEGSKA (reference sequence). V gave up 4 bases and J gave up 2 bases, with 13 bases separating them. CDR3 length: 14 amino acids. The CDR3 DNA sequence: TGCAGTGCTACGTCTCTGTCCCACACAGATACGCAGTATTTT. This translates into CSATSLSHTDTQYF.

The chain carries TRBV20-1 and TRBJ2-7; weak D call: TRBD1 (5 bases). Germline V gene sequence: CDR1 DFQATT, CDR2 SNEGSKA (reference sequence). The ends were cut back, 3 bases at V and 7 bases at J, with 13 bases in the middle. This CDR3 region has 12 residues. The CDR3: CSASPIPGEQYF. CDR3 in DNA: TGCAGTGCTAGTCCAATCCCAGGGGAGCAGTACTTC.

In DNA form, the CDR3 reads TGTGCCAGCAGTAGTTTAGGCCCCGAGCAGTACTTC. This gives the protein CASSSLGPEQYF. The chain links TRBV12-3 or TRBV12-4 to TRBJ2-5; no definite D call. The J call is doubtful: the DNA matches TRBJ2-7 better. This CDR3 spans 12 amino acids.

V gene TRBV7-9 combines with J gene TRBJ2-7; unclear D gene. Germline-derived CDR1 and CDR2 are SEHNR and FQNEAQ (reference sequence). This CDR3 has 14 residues. V lost 5 bases and J lost 0, with 11 bases in between. In nucleotides, the CDR3 is TGTGCCAGCAGCACCCGGTCCGGCTCCTACGAGCAGTACTTC. It specifies CASSTRSGSYEQYF.

The gene calls are TRBV29-1 and TRBJ1-1; D ambiguous. Per germline, CDR1 SQVTM and CDR2 ANQGSEA. Between the trimmed V and J ends, which lost 4 bases and 0 bases, there was a span of 12 bases. The length of the CDR3 is 14 residues. The CDR3 DNA is TGCAGCGTTGTGGGTTTATCGGTGAACACTGAAGCTTTCTTT. Translation gives CSVVGLSVNTEAFF. Complete variable domain (other parts from reference TRBV29-1 and TRBJ1-1): SAVISQKPSRDICQRGTSLTIQCQVDSQVTMMFWYRQQPGQSLTLIATANQGSEATYESGFVIDKFPISRPNLTFSTLTVSNMSPEDSSIYLCSVVGLSVNTEAFFGQGTRLTVV.